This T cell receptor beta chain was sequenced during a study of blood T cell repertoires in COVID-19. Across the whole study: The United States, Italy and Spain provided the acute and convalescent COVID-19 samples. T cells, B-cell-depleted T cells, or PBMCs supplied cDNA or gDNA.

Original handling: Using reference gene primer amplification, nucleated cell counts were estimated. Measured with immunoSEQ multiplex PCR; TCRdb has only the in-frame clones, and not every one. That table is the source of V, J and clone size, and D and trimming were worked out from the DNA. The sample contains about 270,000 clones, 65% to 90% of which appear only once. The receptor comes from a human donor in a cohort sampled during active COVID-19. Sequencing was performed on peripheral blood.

CDR3 nucleotide sequence: TGTGCCAGCAGCCCGGACGGGACAGGGGCCTTCCATGGCTACACCTTC. Its translation: CASSPDGTGAFHGYTF. The rearrangement links TRBV5-5 to TRBJ1-2; 10 bases are shared with TRBD1. The CDR3 runs to 16 residues. With 4 bases clipped from V and 6 bases from J, the junction kept 12 bases outside the gene matches. Germline V gene lookup returns CDR1 SGHKS and CDR2 YYEKEE (reference sequence).